This T cell receptor beta chain was identified in a study of shared clonotypes between healthy human individuals (dated by TCRdb to between 2020 and 2021). The study in broad terms: A few men and two women, aged 18 to 49 years, made up the cohort. For each donor, CD4 naive and CD4 memory were each run on three plates, CD8 naive on two plates, and CD8 memory on one plate. To estimate repertoire size and how much clonotypes are shared between individuals, the study performed deep sequencing of blood TCR repertoires from about five healthy adults. Libraries were prepared and TCR repertoires were sequenced by different laboratories using diverse techniques, in order to increase sequencing depth and limit assay-specific biases. Between about 0.8 and 9.5 billion PBMCs per donor were obtained by leukapheresis.

TCR CDR3 regions were amplified from genomic DNA by multiplex PCR using the deep immunoSEQ assay. Genomic DNA extracted from each cell subset was distributed evenly over all wells of several immunoSEQ 96-well plates, and each plate served as one replicate. For sorted subsets, each replicate PCR was loaded with about 0.2 ug genomic DNA, equivalent to 30,000 or so T cell genomes. Purified libraries were measured with a Qubit 3.0 fluorometer, size-checked on a Bioanalyzer 2100, and measured again with the KAPA Library Quantification kit. Each immunoSEQ 96-well plate was sequenced on its own single-read 150-cycle Illumina NextSeq 550 flow cell. The study's processing was this. Because only junctional sequences without quality scores were contained in the immunoSEQ output, filtering matching that applied to full-length reads could not be performed. To assign V/J genes and CDR3, sequences were annotated against IMGT germline references using PyIR, a Python wrapper for IgBLAST v1.9. Reads with weak V/J assignments (E-value above 1e-6), missing CDR3, stop codons, out-of-frame junctions, or ambiguous translated residues were removed. A V3J clonotype was defined by an identical inferred V gene, J gene, and CDR3 amino acid sequence. The percentage overlap between two repertoires was calculated by dividing the number of shared unique clonotypes by the size of the smaller repertoire. Three approaches were used to assess repertoire richness: RTK rarefaction, the Chao1 estimator, and Recon v2.1 estimates of unobserved clonotypes. Generation probabilities were computed with OLGA for all TCRbeta clonotypes obtained by the gDNA method from a few donors. TCRdb took this table from immuneACCESS and kept in-frame rearrangements with V and J called. Such tables lack part of the clones; where checked against another copy, unresolved V genes explain under half of the gap, and the rest is unexplained. That table gives V, J and clone size, and the DNA gave D and trimming. This sample is represented by roughly 2 million clones; about 95% of them were singletons. Approximately 1.2% of the sample lies in the top ten.

Study-wide conclusions, independent of this receptor: Naive subsets generally had larger estimated clonotype richness than memory subsets did. The small number of donors limited the genetic and exposure-history diversity represented. Compared with non-shared clonotypes, the clonotypes found in all four sorted-subset donors had higher generation probabilities. When a few donors were compared, the shared fraction of clonotypes was around 5% for naive CD4, approximately 3.5% for naive CD8, 2.3% for memory CD4, and 0.35% to 0.4% for memory CD8. Based on pairwise subsampling, the degree of clonotype sharing among donors was expected to be affected by sequencing depth. Only blood was sampled, and tissue TCR repertoires likely differ from those in blood. Incomplete sequencing was indicated by rarefaction of sorted-subset datasets, despite the large sequencing depth.

CD8 naive samples were CD45RO-negative cells positively selected for CCR7, giving a CD45RA+CCR7+ population that excluded TemRA cells. The donors were healthy, HIV-negative adults with no recently reported acute infections or vaccinations. Only Caucasian adults living in Nashville, Tennessee, USA were represented among the donors. Blood was collected by leukapheresis, and PBMCs were isolated by Ficoll-Histopaque density gradient centrifugation and then cryopreserved in liquid nitrogen vapor phase. Purity and quantity of every magnetically sorted T cell population were checked by analytical flow cytometry. Each sorted fraction had its genomic DNA isolated and then quantified by UV absorbance on a Nanodrop 2000c. Regarding this clone: The target of this receptor is not known. There are no base qualities to consult, and no much larger clone falls within one base.

CDR1 and CDR2 were assigned from the germline V gene (reference sequence) as SEHNR and FQNEAQ. The CDR3 spans 18 residues, from the cysteine through the phenylalanine. The entry retains the CDR3 DNA only, 54 bases that are in frame from base 1. At the junction V is shortened by 5 bases and J by 2 bases, with 25 bases in between. Sample: naive CD8+ T cells sorted from blood. The cell subset or site label on this specimen signifies: CD45RA+CCR7+. This sequence was found in a young man in good health. The receptor chain draws on TRBV7-9 and TRBJ2-7; no D segment can be confidently identified. This receptor carries the CDR3 CASSPPSVARGHPYEQYF. In nucleotides, the sequence is TGTGCCAGCAGCCCCCCCAGTGTGGCCCGCGGTCATCCCTACGAGCAGTACTTC. Extended through the reference TRBV7-9 and TRBJ2-7 proteins, this CDR3 yields the full variable domain: DTGVSQNPRHKITKRGQNVTFRCDPISEHNRLYWYRQTLGQGPEFLTYFQNEAQLEKSRLLSDRFSAERPKGSFSTLEIQRTEQGDSAMYLCASSPPSVARGHPYEQYFGPGTRLTVT.